The 15 T cell receptor beta chains below all came from one sample that was sequenced in a study of early T cells in non-severe SARS-CoV-2 infection. MiXCR, run by TCRdb on the 5' RACE reads, gives a single entry per CDR3 protein. The sample carries just under 85,000 distinct CDR3 sequences, under 11% recorded once. The material sequenced was whole blood, taken at baseline. The receptors were sampled from an adult who was a healthcare worker with PCR-confirmed SARS-CoV-2 infection or an uninfected control (not recorded which).

In its sample, this clonotype was seen once. J is TRBJ1-4 and V is TRBV2; 7 bases are shared with TRBD1. Per the germline V gene, CDR1 is SNHLY and CDR2 is FYNNEI. The J segment lost 4 bases and the V segment lost 4 bases, leaving 9 bases of the junction unmatched. The CDR3 spans 16 residues. The CDR3: CASSGTGGRINEKLFF. In DNA, the CDR3 is TGTGCCAGCAGTGGGACAGGCGGTCGCATTAATGAAAAACTGTTTTTT.

This chain joins TRBV20-1 and TRBJ2-7; 13 positions agree with TRBD2. The germline V gene has CDR1 DFQATT and CDR2 SNEGSKA (reference sequence). The CDR3 runs 15 residues. J was trimmed by 4 bases and V by 5 bases; bases with no gene match: 8. The CDR3 spells CSAHGTSGTSYEQYF. The DNA of the CDR3 is TGCAGTGCTCACGGGACTAGCGGGACCTCGTACGAGCAGTACTTC.

V gene TRBV27 combines with J gene TRBJ2-6, with D perhaps matching TRBD1 or TRBD2 (5 bases each). The CDR3 loop spans 16 amino acids. Trimming shortened V by 4 bases and J by 0 bases, and 10 bases separated the two germline ends. Per germline, CDR1 MNHEY and CDR2 SMNVEV (reference sequence). This chain's CDR3 is CASSSWDVSGANVLTF. Here the CDR3 DNA reads TGTGCCAGCAGTTCCTGGGACGTCTCTGGGGCCAACGTCCTGACTTTC.

This chain joins TRBV20-1 and TRBJ2-5, with 8 bases that match TRBD2. With V trimmed by 4 bases and J by 5 bases, 15 bases remained unmatched. The CDR3 runs to 16 residues. The germline CDR1 and CDR2 sequences are DFQATT and SNEGSKA (reference sequence). CDR3: CSATQWSSGRSETQYF. CDR3 bases: TGCAGTGCTACCCAGTGGTCGAGCGGGAGAAGTGAGACCCAGTACTTC.

This clonotype showed up just a few times. This chain uses TRBV27 with TRBJ1-3; 8 nucleotides agree with TRBD1. Germline V lookup: CDR1 MNHEY, CDR2 SMNVEV (reference sequence). This CDR3 has 16 residues. V dropped 5 bases and J dropped 3; count of bases not matched to a gene: 9. CDR3 region: CASSPTGATDGNTIYF. The CDR3 bases are TGTGCCAGCAGTCCGACAGGGGCCACGGATGGAAACACCATATATTTT.

The chain links TRBV11-2 to TRBJ2-1, with D perhaps TRBD2 (6 bases). Germline assignment: CDR1 SGHAT and CDR2 FQNNGV. There are 15 residues in the CDR3. Trimming cost V 2 bases and J 6 bases, with 14 bases left between them. The DNA for the CDR3 is TGTGCCAGCAGCTTAAGTGGGCTAGCGCCCAATGAGCAGTTCTTC. Translating gives CASSLSGLAPNEQFF.

CDR3 sequence reads: CATGVDLYTEAFF. DNA for the CDR3: TGTGCCACTGGAGTGGACCTCTACACTGAAGCTTTCTTT. The chain couples TRBV15 to TRBJ1-1; D remains ambiguous. The germline V gene has CDR1 LNHNV and CDR2 YYDKDF (reference sequence). The CDR3 consists of 13 residues. V dropped 9 bases and J dropped 3 bases, with 14 bases sitting between them. The full variable domain, its missing parts supplied by reference TRBV15 and TRBJ1-1, is DAMVIQNPRYQVTQFGKPVTLSCSQTLNHNVMYWYQQKSSQAPKLLFHYYDKDFNNEADTPDNFQSRRPNTSFCFLDIRSPGLGDTAMYLCATGVDLYTEAFFGQGTRLTVV.

This clonotype was seen more than once but under ten times. The genes are TRBV5-8 and TRBJ2-3, with D unclear. Germline assignment: CDR1 SGHTS and CDR2 YDEGEE. This CDR3 has 13 residues. V shed 7 bases and J shed 4 bases, with 13 bases lying between them. The chain's CDR3 is CASLRWPPDTQYF. The CDR3 nucleotides are TGTGCCAGCTTGCGTTGGCCCCCAGATACGCAGTATTTT.

This clonotype appeared many times. The chain has TRBV4-1 and TRBJ1-1; a weak D match, TRBD1 (5 bases). Germline CDR1 and CDR2: MGHRA and YSYEKL. CDR3 size: 14 residues. The V end was cut by 1 base, the J end by 5 bases, with 11 bases between. This CDR3 reads CASSQGGGRTEAFF. The CDR3 DNA follows: TGCGCCAGCAGCCAAGGGGGGGGTAGGACTGAAGCTTTCTTT.

The chain combines TRBV28 with TRBJ1-1; 8 bases match TRBD1. Germline V gene data show CDR1 as MDHEN and CDR2 as SYDVKM. The V and J ends lost 8 bases and 6 bases, in that order; junction bases with no gene match: 8. This CDR3 spans 13 amino acids. The CDR3 here is CASRQGIGAEAFF. CDR3 nucleotide sequence: TGTGCCAGCCGACAGGGGATTGGCGCTGAAGCTTTCTTT.

This clonotype was picked up many times. The CDR3 here is CSATRLRNEQFF. DNA for the CDR3: TGCAGTGCTACCCGTTTAAGAAATGAGCAGTTCTTC. The genes are TRBV20-1 and TRBJ2-1; D is ambiguous. This CDR3 contains 12 residues. CDR1 DFQATT and CDR2 SNEGSKA come from the germline V gene (reference sequence). V gave up 4 bases and J gave up 7 bases, with 11 bases separating them.

In this sample, this clonotype turned up a few times. This chain links TRBV24-1 with TRBJ2-7, with no clear D. V was shortened by 2 bases and J by 3 bases, with 7 bases between the two germline ends. Germline V gene data show CDR1 as KGHDR and CDR2 as SFDVKD. The CDR3 extends over 13 amino acids. This chain's CDR3 is CATSDSGYYEQYF. CDR3 in DNA: TGTGCCACCAGTGATTCCGGGTACTACGAGCAGTACTTC.

This clonotype has a count of ten or more. This chain connects TRBV3-1 to TRBJ2-3; TRBD2 aligns across 10 bases. The germline V gene has CDR1 LGHDT and CDR2 YNNKEL (reference sequence). The CDR3 extends over 15 amino acids. Germline trimming cut 3 bases from V and 3 bases from J; bases unmatched to any gene: 3. The CDR3 DNA reads as TGTGCCAGCAGCCAGCGGACTAGCGGAACAGATACGCAGTATTTT. Translating it yields CASSQRTSGTDTQYF.

The V and J genes are TRBV2 and TRBJ2-2, with D perhaps assigned TRBD1 or TRBD2 (5 bases each). This CDR3 region has 13 residues. Germline CDR1 is SNHLY and CDR2 is FYNNEI. Trimming left V 2 bases short and J 5 bases short, with 6 bases between. The CDR3 loop reads CASSEWGTGELFF. In nucleotides, the CDR3 is TGTGCCAGCAGTGAATGGGGGACCGGGGAGCTGTTTTTT.

The genes are TRBV28 and TRBJ2-7, with a possible D match to TRBD2 (6 bases). The germline gives CDR1 MDHEN, CDR2 SYDVKM. The CDR3 contains 16 residues. Trimming shortened V by 4 bases and J by 3 bases, and 19 bases separated the two germline ends. The CDR3 DNA is TGTGCCAGCAGTTCGCCCCTACTAGCAGTCGGCTACGAGCAGTACTTC. Residues: CASSSPLLAVGYEQYF.